This T cell receptor beta chain was found in a study of blood T cell repertoires in COVID-19. About the research overall: The origin of the acute and convalescent COVID-19 samples was the United States, Italy and Spain.

The V gene's germline CDR1 is LNHDA and CDR2 SQIVND (reference sequence). J gave up 11 bases and V 5 bases, and 7 bases lay outside the gene matches. The CDR3 runs 14 residues. Under the authors' procedure: Estimates of nucleated cell counts were drawn from the amplification of reference gene primers. Assay used: immunoSEQ multiplex PCR; TCRdb lists only in-frame clones, some missing. The V and J calls and clone size are taken from that table; D and trimming were inferred from the DNA. The table has around 140,000 clones, about four fifths seen once; the top ten hold about a sixth. The chain couples TRBV19 to TRBJ1-5, with TRBD1 matching 12 bases. Sequencing was performed on peripheral blood. The receptor comes from a woman over 75 with acute or convalescent COVID-19. The CDR3 sequence: CASSSGTGGWAQHF. In DNA, the CDR3 is TGTGCCAGTAGTTCCGGGACAGGGGGCTGGGCCCAGCATTTT.